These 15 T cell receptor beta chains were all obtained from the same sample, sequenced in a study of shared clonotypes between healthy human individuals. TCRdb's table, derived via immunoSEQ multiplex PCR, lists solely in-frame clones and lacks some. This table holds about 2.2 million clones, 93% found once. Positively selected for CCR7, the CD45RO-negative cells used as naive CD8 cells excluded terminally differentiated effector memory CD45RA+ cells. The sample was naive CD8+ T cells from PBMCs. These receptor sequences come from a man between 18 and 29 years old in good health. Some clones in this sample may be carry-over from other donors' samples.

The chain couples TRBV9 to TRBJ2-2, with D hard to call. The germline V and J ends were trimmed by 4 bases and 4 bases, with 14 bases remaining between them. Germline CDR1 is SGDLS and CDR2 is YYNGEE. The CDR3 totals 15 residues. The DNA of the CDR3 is TGTGCCAGCAGCTCCCACCTGGACGGCACCGGGGAGCTGTTTTTT. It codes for CASSSHLDGTGELFF.

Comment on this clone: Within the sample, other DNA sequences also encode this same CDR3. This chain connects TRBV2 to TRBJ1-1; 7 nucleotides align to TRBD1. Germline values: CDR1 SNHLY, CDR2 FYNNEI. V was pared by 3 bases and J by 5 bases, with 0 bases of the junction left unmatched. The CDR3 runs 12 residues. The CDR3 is CASSDRGTEAFF. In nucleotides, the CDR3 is TGTGCCAGCAGTGACAGGGGGACTGAAGCTTTCTTT.

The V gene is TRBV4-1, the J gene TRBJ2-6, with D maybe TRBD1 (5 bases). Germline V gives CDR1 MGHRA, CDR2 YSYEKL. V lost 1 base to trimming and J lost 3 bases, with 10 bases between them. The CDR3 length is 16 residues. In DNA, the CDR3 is TGCGCCAGCAGCCAAGTAAAGGGGATTGGGGCCAACGTCCTGACTTTC. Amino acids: CASSQVKGIGANVLTF.

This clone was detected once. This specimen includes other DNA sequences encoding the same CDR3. Written as DNA, the CDR3 is TGTGCCTGGAGTGTGCTAGGCAGGGATACGCAGTATTTT. Translation gives CAWSVLGRDTQYF. The chain links TRBV30 to TRBJ2-3, with D unclear. From germline, CDR1 is GTSNPN and CDR2 SVGIG (reference sequence). Trimming removed 0 bases at V and 6 bases at J, with 10 bases between. The CDR3 extends over 13 amino acids.

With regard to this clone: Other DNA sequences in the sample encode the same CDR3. The CDR3 loop is CASSLAGTYEQYF. The CDR3 nucleotides are TGTGCCAGCAGCTTAGCGGGGACCTACGAGCAGTACTTC. The rearrangement uses TRBV7-8 and TRBJ2-7; D remains ambiguous. This CDR3 spans 13 amino acids. Trimming removed 0 bases at V and 2 bases at J, with 5 bases between. The V gene's germline CDR1 is SGHVS and CDR2 FQNEAQ.

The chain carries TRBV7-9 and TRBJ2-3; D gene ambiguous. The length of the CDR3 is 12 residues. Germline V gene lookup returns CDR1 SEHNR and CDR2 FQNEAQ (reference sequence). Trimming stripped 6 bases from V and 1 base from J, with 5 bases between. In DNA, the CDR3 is TGTGCCAGCAGAACGGGCACAGATACGCAGTATTTT. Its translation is CASRTGTDTQYF.

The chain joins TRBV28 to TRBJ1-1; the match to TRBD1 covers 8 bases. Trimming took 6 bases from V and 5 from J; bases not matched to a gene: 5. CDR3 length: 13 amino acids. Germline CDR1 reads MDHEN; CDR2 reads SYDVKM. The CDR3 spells CASRGQGWTEAFF. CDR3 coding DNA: TGTGCCAGCAGAGGACAGGGTTGGACTGAAGCTTTCTTT.

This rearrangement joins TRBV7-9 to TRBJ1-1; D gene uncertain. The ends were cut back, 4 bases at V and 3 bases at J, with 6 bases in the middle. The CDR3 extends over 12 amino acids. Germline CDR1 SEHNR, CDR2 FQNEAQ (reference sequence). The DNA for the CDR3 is TGTGCCAGCAGCTCCAGCTACACTGAAGCTTTCTTT. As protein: CASSSSYTEAFF.

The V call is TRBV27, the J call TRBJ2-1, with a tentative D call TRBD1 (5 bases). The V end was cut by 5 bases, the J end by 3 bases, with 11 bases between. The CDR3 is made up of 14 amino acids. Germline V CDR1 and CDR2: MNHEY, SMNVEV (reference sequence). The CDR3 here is CASSAYRNYNEQFF. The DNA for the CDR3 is TGTGCCAGCAGTGCATACAGGAACTACAATGAGCAGTTCTTC.

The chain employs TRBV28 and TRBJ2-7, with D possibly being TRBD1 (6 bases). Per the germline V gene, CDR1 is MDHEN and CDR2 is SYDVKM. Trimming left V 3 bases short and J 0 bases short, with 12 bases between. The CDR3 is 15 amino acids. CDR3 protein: CASSFRQAISYEQYF. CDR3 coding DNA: TGTGCCAGCAGTTTTCGACAGGCGATCTCCTACGAGCAGTACTTC.

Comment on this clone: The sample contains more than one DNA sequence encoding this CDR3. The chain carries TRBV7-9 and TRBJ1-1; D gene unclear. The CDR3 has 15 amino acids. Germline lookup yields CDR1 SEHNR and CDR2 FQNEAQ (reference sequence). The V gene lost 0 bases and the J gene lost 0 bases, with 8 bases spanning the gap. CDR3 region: CASSLAGGLNTEAFF. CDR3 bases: TGTGCCAGCAGCTTAGCCGGAGGGCTGAACACTGAAGCTTTCTTT.

CDR3 in amino acids: CSATYRDRSRHDYEQYF. CDR3 nucleotide sequence: TGCAGCGCCACGTACCGGGACAGGAGCCGCCACGACTACGAGCAGTACTTC. The genes are TRBV29-1 and TRBJ2-7, with 8 bases lining up with TRBD1. This CDR3 contains 17 residues. From germline, CDR1 is SQVTM and CDR2 ANQGSEA. Trimming at V came to 7 bases and at J to 3 bases, leaving 20 bases not matched to a gene.

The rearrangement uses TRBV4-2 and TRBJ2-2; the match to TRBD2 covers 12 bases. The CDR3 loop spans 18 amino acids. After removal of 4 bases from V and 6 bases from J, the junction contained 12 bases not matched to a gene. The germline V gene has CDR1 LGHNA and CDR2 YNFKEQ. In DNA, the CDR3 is TGTGCCAGCAGCCCTATAATCCGGACTAGCGGGGCCCCCGGGGAGCTGTTTTTT. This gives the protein CASSPIIRTSGAPGELFF.

For the CDR3, the DNA is TGCAGCGGCGTCCCTAGCGGGAGCATCGGGAATGAGCAGTTCTTC. Translation: CSGVPSGSIGNEQFF. V gene TRBV29-1 combines with J gene TRBJ2-1, with 10 nucleotides matching TRBD2. CDR1 is SQVTM, CDR2 ANQGSEA, per germline. The junction had 13 bases not matched to a gene; V was cut back by 7 bases and J by 7 bases. The CDR3 extends over 15 amino acids.

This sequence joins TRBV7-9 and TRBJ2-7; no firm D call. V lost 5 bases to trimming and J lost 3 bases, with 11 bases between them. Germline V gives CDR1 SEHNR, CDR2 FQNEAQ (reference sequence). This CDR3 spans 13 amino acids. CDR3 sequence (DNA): TGTGCCAGCAGCCGCGACGACCGCTACGAGCAGTACTTC. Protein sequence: CASSRDDRYEQYF.